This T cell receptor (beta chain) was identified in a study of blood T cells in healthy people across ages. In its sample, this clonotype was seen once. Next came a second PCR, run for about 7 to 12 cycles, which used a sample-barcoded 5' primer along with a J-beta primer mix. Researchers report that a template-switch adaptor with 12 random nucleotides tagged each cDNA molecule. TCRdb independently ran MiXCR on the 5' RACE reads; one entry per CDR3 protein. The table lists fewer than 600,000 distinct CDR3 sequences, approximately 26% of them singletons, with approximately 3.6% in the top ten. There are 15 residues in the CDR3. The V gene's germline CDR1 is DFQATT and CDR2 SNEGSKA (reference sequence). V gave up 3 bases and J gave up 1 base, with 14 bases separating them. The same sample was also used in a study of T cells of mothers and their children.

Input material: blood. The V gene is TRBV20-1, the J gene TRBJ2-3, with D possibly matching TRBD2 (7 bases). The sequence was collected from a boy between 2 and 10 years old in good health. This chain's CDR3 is CSASGGHKGTDTQYF. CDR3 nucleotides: TGCAGTGCTAGCGGGGGGCACAAGGGCACAGATACGCAGTATTTT.